This T cell receptor beta chain was documented in a study of CD8+ T cells in alopecia areata. Study findings and constraints: For lesional scalp, especially alopecia totalis/universalis, clonality was higher than in normal scalp. Resident alphabeta T cells of normal skin are also sequenced in scalp samples.

RNA, once extracted, was reverse transcribed into cDNA for use as the sequencing template. TCRdb keeps only in-frame clones here, not all; method: immunoSEQ multiplex PCR. The sample shows approximately 280,000 clones, no singletons; the ten largest hold 0.9% to 1.5%. As to this clone: Antigen unknown. The listed genes are named as in mouse. The read comes to an end 4 residues before the CDR3 does, leaving the germline J gene to fill in the end.

Markers used for sorting pooled cutaneous lymph node cells were CD4, CD8alpha, NKG2D, NKG2ACE and others. Germline V gene sequence: CDR1 NSQYPW, CDR2 LRSPGD (reference sequence). This CDR3 is built from 15 residues. The chain has TRBV1 and TRBJ2-7, with D maybe TRBD1 (5 bases). The clonotype was recovered from a C3H/HeJ mouse with alopecia areata. Mice of this strain are of MHC haplotype H2-k. The material sequenced was CD4+ T cells sorted from a lymph node. The CDR3: CTCSADPQGGNEQYF. The CDR3 DNA, read in part, is TGCACCTGCAGTGCAGATCCCCAGGGTGGTAAT.